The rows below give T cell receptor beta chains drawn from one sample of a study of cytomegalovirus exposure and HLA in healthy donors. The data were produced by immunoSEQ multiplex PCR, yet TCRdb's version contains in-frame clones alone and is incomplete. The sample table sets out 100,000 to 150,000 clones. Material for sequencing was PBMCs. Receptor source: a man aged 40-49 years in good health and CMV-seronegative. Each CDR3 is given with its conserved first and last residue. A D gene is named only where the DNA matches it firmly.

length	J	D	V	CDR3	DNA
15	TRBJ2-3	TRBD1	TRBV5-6	CASSSGTGVADTQYF	TGTGCCAGCAGCTCCGGGACAGGGGTGGCAGATACGCAGTATTTT
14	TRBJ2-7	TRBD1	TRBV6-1	CASQDRAGVREQYF	TGTGCCAGCCAAGACAGGGCAGGAGTTCGAGAGCAGTACTTC
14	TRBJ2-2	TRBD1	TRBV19	CAVGSTGGAGELFF	TGTGCCGTAGGGTCGACAGGGGGCGCCGGGGAGCTGTTTTTT
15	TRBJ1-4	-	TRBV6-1	CASSESRGTNEKLFF	TGTGCCAGCAGTGAATCTCGAGGGACTAATGAAAAACTGTTTTTT
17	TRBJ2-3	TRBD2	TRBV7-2	CASSPPGLAGGTDTQYF	TGTGCCAGCAGCCCCCCCGGACTAGCGGGAGGCACAGATACGCAGTATTTT
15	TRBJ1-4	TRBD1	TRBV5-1	CASSLTRGLQEKLFF	TGCGCCAGCAGCCTCACCAGGGGGCTACAAGAAAAACTGTTTTTT
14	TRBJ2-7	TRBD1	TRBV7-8	CASSPLGTGYEQYF	TGTGCCAGCAGCCCTTTAGGGACAGGCTACGAGCAGTACTTC
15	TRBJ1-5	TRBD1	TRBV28	CASRGDRDLNQPQHF	TGTGCCAGCCGGGGGGACAGGGACCTCAATCAGCCCCAGCATTTT
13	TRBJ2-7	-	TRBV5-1	CASSYGGGSEQYF	TGCGCCAGCAGCTATGGAGGCGGCTCCGAGCAGTACTTC
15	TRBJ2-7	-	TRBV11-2	CASSLIRGRTYEQYF	TGTGCCAGCAGCTTAATCAGGGGTAGGACCTACGAGCAGTACTTC
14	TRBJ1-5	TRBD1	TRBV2	CASRETGSNQPQHF	TGTGCCAGCAGAGAGACAGGGAGCAATCAGCCCCAGCATTTT
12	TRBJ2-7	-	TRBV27	CASSKTGYEQYF	TGTGCCAGCAGTAAAACAGGGTACGAGCAGTACTTC
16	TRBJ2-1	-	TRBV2	CASSLTKSVVDNEQFF	TGTGCCAGCAGCCTAACTAAAAGCGTAGTCGACAATGAGCAGTTCTTC
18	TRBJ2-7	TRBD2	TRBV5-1	CASSLAPLASGRTYEQYF	TGCGCCAGCAGCTTGGCTCCCCTCGCTAGCGGGAGGACCTACGAGCAGTACTTC
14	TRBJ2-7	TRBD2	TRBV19	CASSLATDSYEQYF	TGTGCCAGTTCACTAGCGACTGACTCCTACGAGCAGTACTTC
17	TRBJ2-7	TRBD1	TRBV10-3	CAISPAPTGGVSYEQYF	TGTGCCATCAGTCCCGCCCCGACAGGGGGGGTCTCCTACGAGCAGTACTTC
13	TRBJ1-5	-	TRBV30	CAWSLREDQPQHF	TGTGCCTGGAGTTTGCGGGAGGATCAGCCCCAGCATTTT
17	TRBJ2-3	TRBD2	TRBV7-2	CASSLAVGGRGPDTQYF	TGTGCCAGCAGCTTAGCGGTTGGCGGGAGGGGCCCAGATACGCAGTATTTT
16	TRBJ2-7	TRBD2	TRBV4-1	CASSQVRASGVPEQYF	TGCGCCAGCAGCCAAGTTAGGGCTAGCGGAGTCCCCGAGCAGTACTTC
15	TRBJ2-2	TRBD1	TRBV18	CASSPQQRGQRELFF	TGTGCCAGCTCACCTCAACAGAGGGGGCAGAGGGAGCTGTTTTTT
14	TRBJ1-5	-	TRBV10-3	CAISGGNSQQPQHF	TGTGCCATCTCGGGAGGGAACAGCCAGCAGCCCCAGCATTTT
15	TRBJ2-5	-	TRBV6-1	CASTRGSLGQETQYF	TGTGCCAGCACTAGGGGGAGTCTGGGCCAAGAGACCCAGTACTTC
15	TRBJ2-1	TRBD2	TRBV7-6	CASRRDPGGSSEQFF	TGTGCCAGCAGAAGGGATCCGGGGGGGAGCTCGGAGCAGTTCTTC
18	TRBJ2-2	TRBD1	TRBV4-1	CASSQAPLGTGVTGELFF	TGCGCCAGCAGCCAGGCTCCCCTAGGGACAGGGGTCACCGGGGAGCTGTTTTTT
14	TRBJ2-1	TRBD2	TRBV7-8	CASSFMAGGNEQFF	TGTGCCAGCAGCTTTATGGCGGGAGGGAATGAGCAGTTCTTC
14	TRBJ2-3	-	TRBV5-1	CASSSERSTDTQYF	TGCGCCAGCAGCTCCGAGCGGAGCACAGATACGCAGTATTTT
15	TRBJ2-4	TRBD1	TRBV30	CAWSGGQGPKNIQYF	TGTGCCTGGAGTGGGGGACAGGGCCCCAAAAACATTCAGTACTTC
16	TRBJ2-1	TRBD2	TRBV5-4	CASSSPRTSGSDEQFF	TGTGCCAGCAGCTCCCCCCGGACTAGCGGGAGCGATGAGCAGTTCTTC
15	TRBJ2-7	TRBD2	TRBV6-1	CASSEGAGGTYEQYF	TGTGCCAGCAGTGAAGGGGCGGGAGGGACCTACGAGCAGTACTTC
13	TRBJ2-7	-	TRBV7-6	CASSFWGMGEQYF	TGTGCCAGCAGCTTCTGGGGCATGGGCGAGCAGTACTTC
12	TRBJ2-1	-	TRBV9	CASSRGYNEQFF	TGTGCCAGCAGCAGGGGATACAATGAGCAGTTCTTC
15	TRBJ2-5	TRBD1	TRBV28	CASSQARQGVETQYF	TGTGCCAGCAGCCAAGCCAGACAGGGTGTAGAGACCCAGTACTTC
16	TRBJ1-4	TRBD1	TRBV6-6	CASTNPRGQGNEKLFF	TGTGCCAGCACAAACCCCCGGGGACAGGGTAACGAAAAACTGTTTTTT
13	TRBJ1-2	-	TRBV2	CASSLSTNYGYTF	TGTGCCAGCAGTCTAAGTACGAACTATGGCTACACCTTC
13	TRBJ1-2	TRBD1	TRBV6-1	CASSVQGALGYTF	TGTGCCAGCAGTGTACAGGGGGCCCTTGGCTACACCTTC
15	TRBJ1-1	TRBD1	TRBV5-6	CASSPKDRVATEAFF	TGTGCCAGCAGCCCTAAGGACAGGGTGGCCACTGAAGCTTTCTTT
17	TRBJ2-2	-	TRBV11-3	CASSLTGYLVSPGELFF	TGTGCCAGCAGCTTGACGGGATACCTTGTATCCCCCGGGGAGCTGTTTTTT
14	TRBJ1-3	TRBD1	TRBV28	CASSSTGGGNTIYF	TGTGCCAGCAGTTCGACAGGGGGGGGAAACACCATATATTTT
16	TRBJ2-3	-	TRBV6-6	CASSTDPGWSTDTQYF	TGTGCCAGCAGTACCGATCCGGGGTGGAGCACAGATACGCAGTATTTT
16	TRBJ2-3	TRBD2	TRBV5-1	CATSQAGGHITDTQYF	TGCGCCACCTCCCAAGCGGGAGGCCACATCACAGATACGCAGTATTTT
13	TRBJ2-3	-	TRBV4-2	CASSLTTTDTQYF	TGTGCCAGCAGCCTGACTACCACAGATACGCAGTATTTT
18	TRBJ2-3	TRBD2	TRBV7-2	CASSNPSGGRGGTDTQYF	TGTGCCAGCAGCAATCCCTCTGGGGGGAGGGGAGGCACAGATACGCAGTATTTT
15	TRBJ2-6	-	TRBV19	CASRTTGSGANVLTF	TGTGCCAGTAGGACCACAGGGTCTGGGGCCAACGTCCTGACTTTC
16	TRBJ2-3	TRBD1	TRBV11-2	CASSQRDRGNADTQYF	TGTGCCAGCAGCCAACGGGACAGGGGAAACGCAGATACGCAGTATTTT
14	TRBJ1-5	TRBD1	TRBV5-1	CASSPTGGGQPQHF	TGCGCCAGCAGCCCCACAGGGGGTGGGCAGCCCCAGCATTTT
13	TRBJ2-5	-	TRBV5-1	CASSSGLSYERYF	TGCGCCAGCAGCTCGGGACTCTCCTACGAGCGGTACTTC
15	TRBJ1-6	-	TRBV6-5	CASRRSSSYNSPLHF	TGTGCCAGCAGAAGATCGAGCTCCTATAATTCACCCCTCCACTTT
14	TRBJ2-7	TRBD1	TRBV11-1	CASSSWDSSYEQYF	TGTGCCAGCAGCTCCTGGGACAGCTCCTACGAGCAGTACTTC
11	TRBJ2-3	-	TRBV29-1	CSVEDMDTQYF	TGCAGCGTTGAAGACATGGATACGCAGTATTTT
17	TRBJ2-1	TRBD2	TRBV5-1	CASSWGFGTSLGNEQFF	TGCGCCAGCAGCTGGGGTTTCGGGACTAGCCTTGGGAATGAGCAGTTCTTC
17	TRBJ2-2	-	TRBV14	CASSQDVSPGYTGELFF	TGTGCCAGCAGCCAAGATGTTTCCCCAGGGTACACCGGGGAGCTGTTTTTT
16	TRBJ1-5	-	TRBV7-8	CASSLGAVVLNQPQHF	TGTGCCAGCAGCTTGGGCGCAGTGGTCCTGAATCAGCCCCAGCATTTT
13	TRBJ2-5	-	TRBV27	CASSSPREETQYF	TGTGCCAGCAGTAGTCCTAGAGAAGAGACCCAGTACTTC